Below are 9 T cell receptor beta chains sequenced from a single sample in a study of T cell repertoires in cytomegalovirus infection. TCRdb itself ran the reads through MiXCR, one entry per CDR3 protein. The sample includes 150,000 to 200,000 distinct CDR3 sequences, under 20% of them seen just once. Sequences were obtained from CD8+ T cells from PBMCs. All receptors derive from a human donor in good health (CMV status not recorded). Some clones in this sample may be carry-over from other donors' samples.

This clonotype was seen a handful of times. The CDR3 DNA follows: TGTGCCAGCAGTCAATCCCCTTCGACCGATTACTCCTACGAGCAGTACTTC. This encodes CASSQSPSTDYSYEQYF. V is TRBV7-9 and J is TRBJ2-7; D remains ambiguous. The CDR3 has 17 amino acids. V lost 6 bases and J 0 bases, leaving 21 bases between the germline ends. Germline CDR1 reads SEHNR; CDR2 reads FQNEAQ (reference sequence).

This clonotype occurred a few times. As DNA, the CDR3 is TGTGCCAGCAGTGACCGGGACACCAACACAGATACGCAGTATTTT. Translation gives CASSDRDTNTDTQYF. J is TRBJ2-3 and V is TRBV28; possibly TRBD1 for D (6 bases). Trimming took 5 bases from V and 2 from J, leaving 14 bases between them. The germline gives CDR1 MDHEN, CDR2 SYDVKM. The CDR3 consists of 15 residues.

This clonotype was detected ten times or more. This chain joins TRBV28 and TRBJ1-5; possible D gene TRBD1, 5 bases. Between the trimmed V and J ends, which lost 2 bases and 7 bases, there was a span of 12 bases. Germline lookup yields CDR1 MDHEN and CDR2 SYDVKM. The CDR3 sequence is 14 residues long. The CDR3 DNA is TGTGCCAGCAGTTTAAAGAGGGGCGGGCAGCCCCAGCATTTT. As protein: CASSLKRGGQPQHF.

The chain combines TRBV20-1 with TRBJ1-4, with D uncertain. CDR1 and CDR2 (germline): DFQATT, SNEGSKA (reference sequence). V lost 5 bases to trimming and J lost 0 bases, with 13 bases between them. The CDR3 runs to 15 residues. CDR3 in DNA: TGCAGTGCTGTTCCCTTAGGTGCAACTAATGAAAAACTGTTTTTT. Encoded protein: CSAVPLGATNEKLFF.

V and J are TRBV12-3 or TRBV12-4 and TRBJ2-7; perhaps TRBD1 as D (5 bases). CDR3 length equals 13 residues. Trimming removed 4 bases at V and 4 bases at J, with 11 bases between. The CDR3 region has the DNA TGTGCCAGCAGTTCCTCGACAGCATACGAGCAGTACTTC. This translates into CASSSSTAYEQYF.

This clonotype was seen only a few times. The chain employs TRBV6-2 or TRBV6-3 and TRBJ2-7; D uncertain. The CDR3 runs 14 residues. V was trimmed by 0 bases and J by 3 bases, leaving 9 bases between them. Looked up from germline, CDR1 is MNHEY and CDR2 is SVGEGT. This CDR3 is CASSYSNPDYEQYF. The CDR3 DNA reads TGTGCCAGCAGTTACTCGAATCCAGACTACGAGCAGTACTTC.

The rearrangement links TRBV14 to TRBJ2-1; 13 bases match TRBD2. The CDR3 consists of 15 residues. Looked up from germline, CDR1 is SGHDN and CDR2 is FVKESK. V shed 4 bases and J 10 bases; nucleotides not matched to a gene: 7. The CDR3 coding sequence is TGTGCCAGCAGCCCCGGACTAGCGGGAGAATGGGAGCAGTTCTTC. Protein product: CASSPGLAGEWEQFF.

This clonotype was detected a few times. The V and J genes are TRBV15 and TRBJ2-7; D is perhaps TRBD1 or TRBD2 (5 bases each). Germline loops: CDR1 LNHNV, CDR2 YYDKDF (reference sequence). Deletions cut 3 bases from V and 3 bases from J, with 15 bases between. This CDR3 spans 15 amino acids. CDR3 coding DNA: TGTGCCACCAGCAGGGAATCCGGGGCCAGCTACGAGCAGTACTTC. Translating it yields CATSRESGASYEQYF.

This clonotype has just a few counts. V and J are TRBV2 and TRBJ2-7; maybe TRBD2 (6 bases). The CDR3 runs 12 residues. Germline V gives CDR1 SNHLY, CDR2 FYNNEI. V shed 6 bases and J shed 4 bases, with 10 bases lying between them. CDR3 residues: CASSGSPYEQYF. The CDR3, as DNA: TGTGCCAGCAGCGGGAGCCCGTACGAGCAGTACTTC.